This TCR beta chain was profiled in a study of T cell clonality in common variable immunodeficiency. This clone was counted many times. What it binds is not known. The CDR3 end is not reached by the read, which stops 3 residues before it; the germline J gene fills it in. Overall study findings and caveats: Compared with healthy controls, CVID subjects showed increased TCRbeta clonality, mostly in about a third. In common variable immunodeficiency, TCR beta chains reportedly carried fewer deletions and N-nucleotide insertions. CVID subjects shared fewer TCRbeta clones than healthy controls did. Repertoire-complication correlations in CVID were limited by patient heterogeneity.

Here immunoSEQ multiplex PCR was the method, and the copy in TCRdb shows in-frame clones only, minus some. Listed for the sample are approximately 44,000 clones, none seen a single time. Germline V gene lookup returns CDR1 MRHNA and CDR2 SNTAGT. This CDR3 region has 14 residues. V was clipped by 2 bases and J by 4 bases; unmatched bases: 3. This clonotype was sampled from a person between 18 and 70 years old in good health. This chain connects TRBV6-4 to TRBJ2-3; TRBD2 aligns across 7 bases. The sample consisted of peripheral blood mononuclear cells. CDR3 region: CASSDMGGADTQYF. The DNA read from the CDR3 is TGTGCCAGCAGTGACATGGGGGGGGCAGATACG.